The present T cell receptor beta chain was sequenced within a study of Ad26.COV2.S vaccination and SARS-CoV-2 variants. Trimming took 5 bases from V and 6 from J, leaving 12 bases between them. Germline-derived CDR1 and CDR2 are SGHAT and FQNNGV. The CDR3 runs to 13 residues. Sequencing was performed with immunoSEQ multiplex PCR; in TCRdb, only in-frame clones are kept and a portion is missing. The table records about 680,000 clones, about 89% of them present only once. Noted treatment: approximately 18 received Ad26.COV2.S at low or high dose, single or two shots; about 5 received placebo; per-sample allocation not given. Sample collection was performed on day 63 after the first vaccine or placebo injection. A Boston donor was an adult aged 18-55 years. In the vaccine, an Ad26 vector expressed the SARS-CoV-2 spike of the Wuhan strain. Study conclusions and caveats: Vaccinees displayed broader spike-specific TCR repertoires than placebo recipients.

Turning to this clone: The target antigen is unknown.

The gene calls are TRBV11-2 and TRBJ2-3; no clear D. The sample in question was peripheral blood, obtained in a trial of Ad26.COV2.S vaccine versus placebo. The clonotype originates from a person between 18 and 60 years old who received the Ad26.COV2.S COVID-19 vaccine or a placebo. CDR3 region: CASSPRTVDTQYF. DNA for the CDR3: TGTGCCAGCAGCCCCCGGACGGTTGATACGCAGTATTTT.